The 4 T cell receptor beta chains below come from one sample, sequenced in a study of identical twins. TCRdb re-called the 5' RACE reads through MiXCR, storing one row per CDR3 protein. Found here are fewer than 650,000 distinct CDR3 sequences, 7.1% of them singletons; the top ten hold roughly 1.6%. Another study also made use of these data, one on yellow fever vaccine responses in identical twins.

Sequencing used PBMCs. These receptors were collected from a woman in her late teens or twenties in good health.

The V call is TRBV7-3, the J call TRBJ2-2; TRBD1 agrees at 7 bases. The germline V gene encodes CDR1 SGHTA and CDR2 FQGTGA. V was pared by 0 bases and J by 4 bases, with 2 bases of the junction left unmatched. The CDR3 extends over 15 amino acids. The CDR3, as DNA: TGTGCCAGCAGCTTAACAGGGGGCAGCACCGGGGAGCTGTTTTTT. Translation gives CASSLTGGSTGELFF.

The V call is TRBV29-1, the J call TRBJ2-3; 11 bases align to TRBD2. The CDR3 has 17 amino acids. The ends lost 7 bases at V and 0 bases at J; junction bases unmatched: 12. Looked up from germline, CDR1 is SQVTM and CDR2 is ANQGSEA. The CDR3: CSARGTSGRPSTDTQYF. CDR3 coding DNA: TGCAGCGCCAGGGGGACTAGCGGAAGACCTAGCACAGATACGCAGTATTTT.

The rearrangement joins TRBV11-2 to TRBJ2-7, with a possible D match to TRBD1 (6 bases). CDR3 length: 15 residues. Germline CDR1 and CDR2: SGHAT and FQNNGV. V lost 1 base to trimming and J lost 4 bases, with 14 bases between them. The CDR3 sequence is CASSLGPTGRYEQYF. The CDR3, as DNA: TGTGCCAGCAGCTTAGGGCCTACAGGGAGATACGAGCAGTACTTC.

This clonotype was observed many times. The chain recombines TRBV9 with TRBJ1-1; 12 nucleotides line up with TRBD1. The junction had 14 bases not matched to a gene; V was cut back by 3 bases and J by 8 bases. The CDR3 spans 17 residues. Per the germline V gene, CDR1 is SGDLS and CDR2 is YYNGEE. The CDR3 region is CASSGRSRDRGLGEAFF. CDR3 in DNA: TGTGCCAGCAGCGGACGCAGTCGGGACAGGGGGCTCGGGGAAGCTTTCTTT.